The 13 T cell receptor beta chains presented below share a single source sample, sequenced in a study of blood T cell repertoires in COVID-19. Clones were sequenced by immunoSEQ multiplex PCR, and TCRdb holds only the in-frame ones, with some missing. The table records just under 95,000 clones, about 80% of them present only once. Material: peripheral blood. The receptors were gathered from a human donor in a cohort sampled during active COVID-19.

The chain employs TRBV3-1 (or the pseudogene TRBV3-2) and TRBJ2-7, with D hard to call. This CDR3 has 12 residues. Germline CDR1 LGHDT, CDR2 YNNKEL (reference sequence). V was shortened by 4 bases and J by 0 bases, with 4 bases between the two germline ends. The CDR3 spells CASSPNSYEQYF. As DNA, the CDR3 is TGTGCCAGCAGCCCAAACTCCTACGAGCAGTACTTC.

The rearrangement uses TRBV7-2 and TRBJ2-3; 8 bases agree with TRBD2. V was clipped by 10 bases and J by 4 bases; unmatched bases: 7. From germline, CDR1 is SGHTA and CDR2 FQGNSA. This CDR3 spans 13 amino acids. Here the CDR3 DNA reads TGTGCCACCCGGGGAGCGGGAGCAGATACGCAGTATTTT. Translated: CATRGAGADTQYF.

The V call is TRBV5-4, the J call TRBJ1-2, with D hard to call. Trimming left V 2 bases short and J 4 bases short, with 12 bases between. This CDR3 is 14 amino acids long. Germline V gene data show CDR1 as SGHNT and CDR2 as YYREEE (reference sequence). The DNA of the CDR3 is TGTGCCAGCAGCTTATTCCCAGGATCCTATGGCTACACCTTC. Amino acid sequence: CASSLFPGSYGYTF.

The chain is built from TRBV7-9 and TRBJ1-6; D unclear. V lost 1 base and J 5 bases, leaving 9 bases between the germline ends. This CDR3 comprises 15 residues. Germline-derived CDR1 and CDR2 are SEHNR and FQNEAQ (reference sequence). The CDR3 spells CASSLGTGNNSPLHF. CDR3 nucleotides: TGTGCCAGCAGCTTAGGCACCGGTAATAATTCACCCCTCCACTTT.

The chain recombines TRBV19 with TRBJ2-7, with unresolved D. Germline CDR1 LNHDA, CDR2 SQIVND (reference sequence). CDR3 length equals 13 residues. Deletions cut 3 bases from V and 6 bases from J, with 12 bases between. In DNA form, the CDR3 reads TGTGCCAGTAGTATTAAGTTTGGGCTCGAGCAGTACTTC. It is translated as CASSIKFGLEQYF.

The chain joins TRBV18 to TRBJ2-7, with TRBD2 identical over 14 bases. CDR1 and CDR2 (germline): KGHSH, LQKENI. The CDR3 loop spans 18 amino acids. V shed 5 bases and J 4 bases; nucleotides not matched to a gene: 13. As DNA, the CDR3 is TGTGCCAGCTCATCGACGGGACTAGCGGGAGACAAGAATTACGAGCAGTACTTC. It yields the protein CASSSTGLAGDKNYEQYF. Together with reference TRBV18 and TRBJ2-7, the CDR3 gives the full variable domain: NAGVMQNPRHLVRRRGQEARLRCSPMKGHSHVYWYRQLPEEGLKFMVYLQKENIIDESGMPKERFSAEFPKEGPSILRIQQVVRGDSAAYFCASSSTGLAGDKNYEQYFGPGTRLTVT.

The chain has TRBV7-9 and TRBJ2-3; 8 bases match TRBD2. Trimming at V came to 0 bases and at J to 1 base, leaving 0 bases not matched to a gene. The germline V gene encodes CDR1 SEHNR and CDR2 FQNEAQ (reference sequence). This CDR3 is 15 amino acids long. The CDR3 reads CASSLASGGTDTQYF. The CDR3 DNA is TGTGCCAGCAGCTTAGCTAGCGGGGGCACAGATACGCAGTATTTT.

The rearrangement joins TRBV5-1 to TRBJ1-2; 11 bases match TRBD1. CDR1 is SGHRS and CDR2 is YFSETQ in the germline V gene. Trimming cost V 4 bases and J 3 bases; bases outside gene matches: 5. The CDR3 sequence is 15 residues long. The CDR3 spells CASSGQGAQDYGYTF. The CDR3 DNA reads TGCGCCAGCAGCGGACAGGGGGCTCAGGACTATGGCTACACCTTC. Full variable domain (missing parts from reference TRBV5-1 and TRBJ1-2): KAGVTQTPRYLIKTRGQQVTLSCSPISGHRSVSWYQQTPGQGLQFLFEYFSETQRNKGNFPGRFSGRQFSNSRSEMNVSTLELGDSALYLCASSGQGAQDYGYTFGSGTRLTVV.

The V gene is TRBV5-1, the J gene TRBJ2-5; 7 nucleotides line up with TRBD2. Trimming took 6 bases from V and 1 from J; bases not matched to a gene: 9. This CDR3 is 15 amino acids long. Germline V CDR1 and CDR2: SGHRS, YFSETQ. This CDR3 reads CASTPQAGIQETQYF. The CDR3, as DNA: TGCGCCAGCACCCCCCAAGCGGGAATCCAAGAGACCCAGTACTTC.

The J gene is TRBJ2-3, the V gene TRBV10-2; the match to TRBD2 covers 7 bases. V was clipped by 8 bases and J by 2 bases; unmatched bases: 7. CDR1 WSHSY and CDR2 SAAADI come from the germline V gene. The CDR3 consists of 14 residues. The CDR3 spells CASGERGVTDTQYF. As DNA, the CDR3 is TGCGCCAGCGGGGAACGGGGGGTCACAGATACGCAGTATTTT.

V usage is TRBV6-5 and J usage is TRBJ1-1; the D is unclear. The CDR3 length is 14 residues. In germline, CDR1 is MNHEY, CDR2 SVGAGI. The ends were cut back, 7 bases at V and 1 base at J, with 13 bases in the middle. CDR3: CASKGGRWNTEAFF. CDR3 sequence (DNA): TGTGCCAGCAAAGGAGGGAGATGGAACACTGAAGCTTTCTTT.

CDR3 in amino acids: CATQLQGSGTGELFF. In DNA form, the CDR3 reads TGTGCCACACAATTACAGGGGAGTGGCACCGGGGAGCTGTTTTTT. The chain couples TRBV28 to TRBJ2-2, with 7 bases identical to TRBD1. Trimming at V came to 10 bases and at J to 4 bases, leaving 12 bases not matched to a gene. The CDR3 is 15 residues long. The germline V gene has CDR1 MDHEN and CDR2 SYDVKM.

The V call is TRBV2, the J call TRBJ1-1; 7 positions agree with TRBD1. The ends lost 5 bases at V and 7 bases at J; junction bases unmatched: 7. CDR1 is SNHLY and CDR2 is FYNNEI in the germline V gene. The CDR3 contains 13 residues. CDR3 nucleotides: TGTGCCAGCAGTTTGGACAGGTCGGATGAAGCTTTCTTT. Amino acid sequence: CASSLDRSDEAFF. The full variable domain, with the rest looked up from reference TRBV2 and TRBJ1-1, is EPEVTQTPSHQVTQMGQEVILRCVPISNHLYFYWYRQILGQKVEFLVSFYNNEISEKSEIFDDQFSVERPDGSNFTLKIRSTKLEDSAMYFCASSLDRSDEAFFGQGTRLTVV.